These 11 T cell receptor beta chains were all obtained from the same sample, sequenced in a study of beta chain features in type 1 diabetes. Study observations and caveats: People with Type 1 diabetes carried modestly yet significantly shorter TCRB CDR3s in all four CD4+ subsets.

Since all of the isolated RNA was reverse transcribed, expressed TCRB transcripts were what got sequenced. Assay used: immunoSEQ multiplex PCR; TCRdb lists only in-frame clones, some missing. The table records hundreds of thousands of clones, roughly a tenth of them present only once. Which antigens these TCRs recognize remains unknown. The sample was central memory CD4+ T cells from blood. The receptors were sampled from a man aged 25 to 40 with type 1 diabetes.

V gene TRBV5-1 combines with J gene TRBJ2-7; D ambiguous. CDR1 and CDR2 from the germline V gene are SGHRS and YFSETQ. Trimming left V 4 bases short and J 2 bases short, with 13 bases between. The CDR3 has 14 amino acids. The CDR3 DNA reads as TGCGCCAGCAGCCTAACTACAGAGACCTACGAGCAGTACTTC. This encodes CASSLTTETYEQYF.

CDR3 sequence: CASSLGLAPYEQYF. CDR3 in DNA: TGTGCCAGCAGCTTAGGGCTAGCCCCTTACGAGCAGTACTTC. This chain joins TRBV7-2 and TRBJ2-7; possibly TRBD2 for D (5 bases). In germline, CDR1 is SGHTA, CDR2 FQGNSA. Trimming removed 1 base from V and 4 bases from J, with 11 bases in between. The CDR3 is 14 amino acids. Supplemented by reference TRBV7-2 and TRBJ2-7, the full variable domain reads GAGVSQSPSNKVTEKGKDVELRCDPISGHTALYWYRQSLGQGLEFLIYFQGNSAPDKSGLPSDRFSAERTGGSVSTLTIQRTQQEDSAVYLCASSLGLAPYEQYFGPGTRLTVT.

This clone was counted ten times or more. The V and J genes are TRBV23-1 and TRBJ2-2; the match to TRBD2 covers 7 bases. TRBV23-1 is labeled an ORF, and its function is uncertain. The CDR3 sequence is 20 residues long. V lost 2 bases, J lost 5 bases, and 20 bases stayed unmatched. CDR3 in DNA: TGCGCCAGCAGTCAACCCGAAGAGCGATGCGCGGGGGAGGAAACCGGGGAGCTGTTTTTT. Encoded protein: CASSQPEERCAGEETGELFF.

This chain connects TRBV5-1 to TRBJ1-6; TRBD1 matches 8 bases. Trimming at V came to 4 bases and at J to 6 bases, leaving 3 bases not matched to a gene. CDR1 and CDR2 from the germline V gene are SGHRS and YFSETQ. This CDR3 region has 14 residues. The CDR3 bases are TGCGCCAGCAGCCCGGACAGGGCTAATTCACCCCTCCACTTT. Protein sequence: CASSPDRANSPLHF.

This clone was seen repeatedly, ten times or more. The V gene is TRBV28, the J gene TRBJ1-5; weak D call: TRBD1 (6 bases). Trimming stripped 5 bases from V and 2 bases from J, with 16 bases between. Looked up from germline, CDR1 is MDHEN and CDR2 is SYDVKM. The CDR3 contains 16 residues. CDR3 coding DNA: TGTGCCAGCAGTGCCCTGCTCGCAGGGGGCAATCAGCCCCAGCATTTT. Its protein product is CASSALLAGGNQPQHF.

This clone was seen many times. The CDR3 bases are TGCAGCGTTGCGCGGGGGCCTACTAACTATGGCTACACCTTC. Translating it yields CSVARGPTNYGYTF. The V call is TRBV29-1, the J call TRBJ1-2, with D possibly TRBD1 on 6 matching bases. Germline CDR1 and CDR2: SQVTM and ANQGSEA. The CDR3 is 14 amino acids. V was cut by 4 bases and J by 0 bases, with 12 bases left in between. The full variable domain, rest sourced from reference TRBV29-1 and TRBJ1-2, is SAVISQKPSRDICQRGTSLTIQCQVDSQVTMMFWYRQQPGQSLTLIATANQGSEATYESGFVIDKFPISRPNLTFSTLTVSNMSPEDSSIYLCSVARGPTNYGYTFGSGTRLTVV.

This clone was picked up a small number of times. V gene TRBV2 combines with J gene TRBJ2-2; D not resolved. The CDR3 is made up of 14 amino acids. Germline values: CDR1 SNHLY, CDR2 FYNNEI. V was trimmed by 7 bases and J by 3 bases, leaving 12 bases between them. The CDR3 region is CASMILMDTGELFF. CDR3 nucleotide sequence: TGTGCCAGCATGATCTTGATGGACACCGGGGAGCTGTTTTTT.

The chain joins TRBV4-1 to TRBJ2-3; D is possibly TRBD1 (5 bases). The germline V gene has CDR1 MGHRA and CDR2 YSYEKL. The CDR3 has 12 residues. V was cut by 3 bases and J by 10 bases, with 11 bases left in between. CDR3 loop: CASSQLTGAQYF. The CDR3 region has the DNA TGCGCCAGCAGCCAGCTCACAGGAGCGCAGTATTTT.

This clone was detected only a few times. CDR3 coding DNA: TGTGCCAGCAGCCCCTTACAGGGAACGGGCTCCGAGCAGTACTTC. Translation: CASSPLQGTGSEQYF. The chain has TRBV7-2 and TRBJ2-7; maybe TRBD1 (6 bases). V lost 5 bases to trimming and J lost 6 bases, with 20 bases between them. Germline V gene lookup returns CDR1 SGHTA and CDR2 FQGNSA. CDR3 length: 15 amino acids.

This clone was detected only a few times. CDR3 protein: CASAGLGGLNNEQFF. CDR3 bases: TGTGCCAGCGCCGGCCTGGGCGGTCTCAACAATGAGCAGTTCTTC. V and J are TRBV5-5 and TRBJ2-1; D is unresolved. The CDR3 has 15 amino acids. Germline V gene lookup returns CDR1 SGHKS and CDR2 YYEKEE (reference sequence). Trimming removed 7 bases from V and 5 bases from J, with 19 bases in between.

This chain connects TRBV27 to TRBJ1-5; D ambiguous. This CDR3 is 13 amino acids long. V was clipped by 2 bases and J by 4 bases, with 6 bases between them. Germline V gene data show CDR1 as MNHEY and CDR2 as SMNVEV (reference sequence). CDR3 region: CASSLMGNQPQHF. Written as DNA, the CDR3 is TGTGCCAGCAGTTTAATGGGGAATCAGCCCCAGCATTTT.